Here is one TCR beta chain with its context. The antigen is unknown. This sample is drawn from a study of immune evolution from preneoplasia to lung adenocarcinoma. Turning to the study itself: HLA loss of heterozygosity: less than 9% AIS, about 15% MIA, roughly 35% ADC, none AAH.

TCRdb keeps only in-frame clones here, not all; method: immunoSEQ multiplex PCR. Of about 27,000 clones listed, just under 75% are singletons. Study conclusions and caveats: Later-stage lesions appeared to have more T cells, more diversity, less clonality.

Nucleic acids came from premalignant or tumor cells enriched by macro-dissection. V dropped 3 bases and J dropped 3 bases, with 15 bases sitting between them. Germline-derived CDR1 and CDR2 are GTSNPN and SVGIG (reference sequence). The CDR3 is 15 residues long. The sample was FFPE invasive lung adenocarcinoma tissue. V gene TRBV30 combines with J gene TRBJ1-5; D not resolved. The receptor was isolated from a person between 60 and 69 years old with invasive lung adenocarcinoma. Some clones in this sample may be carry-over from other donors' samples. CDR3 sequence reads: CAWSDGTLNNQPQHF. The CDR3, as DNA: TGTGCCTGGAGCGACGGAACACTAAACAATCAGCCCCAGCATTTT.